This T cell receptor (beta chain) originates from a study of control samples from healthy donors and cancer patients (dated by TCRdb to about 2020). With respect to this clone: Its target antigen remains unknown. The record has no base qualities; no much larger clone is one base away.

Library construction relied on the immunoSEQ multiplex PCR assay. Drawn from immuneACCESS, this table holds only the in-frame rearrangements with V and J called that TCRdb kept. Clones are partly lost; checked studies trace under half to an unresolved V gene and leave the rest unexplained. This sample comprises around 95,000 clones, 70% to 90% of them detected only once. Together, the top ten hold around a fifth of the sample. The germline V gene encodes CDR1 SGHRS and CDR2 YFSETQ. The CDR3 has 13 amino acids, counting the end cysteine and phenylalanine. Just CDR3 DNA is preserved here, 39 bases in frame from base 1. The trim is 2 bases for V and 6 bases for J, with a gap of 8 bases between the germline ends.

Input material: blood. The sequence links TRBV5-1 to TRBJ2-2; matching of 5 bases hints at TRBD1 as the D gene. The TCR was taken from a man aged 30-40 years in good health. The DNA sequence reads TGCGCCAGCAGCTTAGGACACGCCGGGGAGCTGTTTTTT. Its protein product is CASSLGHAGELFF.